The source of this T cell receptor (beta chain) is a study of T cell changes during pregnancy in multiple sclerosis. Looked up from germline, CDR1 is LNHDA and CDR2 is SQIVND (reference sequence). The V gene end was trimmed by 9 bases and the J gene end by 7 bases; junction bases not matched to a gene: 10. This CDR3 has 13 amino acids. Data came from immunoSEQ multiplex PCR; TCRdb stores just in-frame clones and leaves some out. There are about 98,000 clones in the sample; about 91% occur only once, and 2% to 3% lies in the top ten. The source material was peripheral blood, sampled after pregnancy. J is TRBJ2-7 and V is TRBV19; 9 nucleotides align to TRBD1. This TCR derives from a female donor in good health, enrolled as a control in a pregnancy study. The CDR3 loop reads CASSNRGRREQYF. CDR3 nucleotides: TGTGCCAGCTCCAACAGGGGGCGACGGGAGCAGTACTTC.